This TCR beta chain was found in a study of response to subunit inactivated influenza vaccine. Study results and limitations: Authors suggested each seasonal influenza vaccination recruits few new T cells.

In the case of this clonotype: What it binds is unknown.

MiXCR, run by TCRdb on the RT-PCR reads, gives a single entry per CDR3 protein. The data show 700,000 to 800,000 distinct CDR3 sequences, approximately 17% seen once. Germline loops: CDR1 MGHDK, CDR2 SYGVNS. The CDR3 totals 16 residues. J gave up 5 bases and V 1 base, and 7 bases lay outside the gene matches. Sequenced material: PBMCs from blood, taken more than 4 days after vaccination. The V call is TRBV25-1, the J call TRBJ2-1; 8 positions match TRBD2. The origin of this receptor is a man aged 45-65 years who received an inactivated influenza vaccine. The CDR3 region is CASSEWSGRFNNEQFF. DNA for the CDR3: TGTGCCAGCAGTGAATGGAGCGGGAGATTCAACAATGAGCAGTTCTTC.